This T cell receptor (beta chain) stems from a study of T-cell memory formation after mild COVID-19. The sample holds a few counts of this clonotype. As yet, its antigen is unknown. Study results and limitations: Detection of some responders pre-infection suggested pre-existing cross-reactive memory T cells participated.

The CDR3 sequence is 14 residues long. Between the trimmed V and J ends, which lost 2 bases and 7 bases, there was a span of 16 bases. Germline assignment: CDR1 SGHRS and CDR2 YFSETQ. With constant-segment primers, 5'RACE yielded cDNA libraries of TCR alpha and TCR beta that carried sample barcodes and UMIs. TCRdb independently ran MiXCR on the 5' RACE reads; one entry per CDR3 protein. In the table there are roughly 510,000 distinct CDR3 sequences, approximately 15% of which are singletons. This clonotype was sampled from an adult woman who had mild COVID-19 (a few samples of this study predate the infection). Cell type and time point are not known. Material: PBMCs or a T cell subset sorted from them (not recorded which). The chain is built from TRBV5-1 and TRBJ2-7; D may be TRBD2 (5 bases). DNA for the CDR3: TGCGCCAGCAGCTTCGGAGGTTCCACAGCAGAGCAGTACTTC. Translation gives CASSFGGSTAEQYF.